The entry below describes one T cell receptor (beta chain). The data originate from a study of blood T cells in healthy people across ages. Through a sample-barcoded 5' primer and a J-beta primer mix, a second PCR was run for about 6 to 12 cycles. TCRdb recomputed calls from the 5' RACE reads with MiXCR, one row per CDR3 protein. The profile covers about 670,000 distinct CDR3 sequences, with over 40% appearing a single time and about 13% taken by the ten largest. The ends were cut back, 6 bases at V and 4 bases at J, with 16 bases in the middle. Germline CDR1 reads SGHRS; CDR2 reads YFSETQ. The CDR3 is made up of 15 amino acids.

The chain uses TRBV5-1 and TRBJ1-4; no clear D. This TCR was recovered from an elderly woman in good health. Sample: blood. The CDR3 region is CASTLLLDLNEKLFF. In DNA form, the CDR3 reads TGCGCCAGCACCCTTCTTCTGGACCTTAATGAAAAACTGTTTTTT.